This TCR beta chain is from a study of blood T cell repertoires in COVID-19. About the research overall: Samples came from the United States, Italy and Spain, spanning acute and convalescent COVID-19. PBMCs, B-cell-depleted T cells, or T cells were the source of the cDNA or gDNA that made up the material.

Methods used by the authors: Amplifying reference gene primers gave estimates of nucleated cell counts. Generated by immunoSEQ multiplex PCR, the TCRdb table keeps only in-frame clones and is missing some. The V and J calls and clone size are taken from that table; D and trimming were inferred from the DNA. There are about 63,000 clones in the sample; over 75% occur only once, and more than 4% lies in the top ten. J was trimmed by 0 bases and V by 2 bases; bases with no gene match: 2. This CDR3 comprises 16 residues. CDR1 and CDR2 from the germline V gene are SGHTA and FQGNSA. J is TRBJ2-2 and V is TRBV7-2, with 8 bases fitting TRBD2. This clonotype originated in a human donor in a cohort sampled during active COVID-19. Material for sequencing was peripheral blood. The CDR3 loop is CASSLLGLANTGELFF. The CDR3 DNA follows: TGTGCCAGCAGCTTATTGGGACTAGCGAACACCGGGGAGCTGTTTTTT. The whole variable domain, filled in from reference TRBV7-2 and TRBJ2-2, reads GAGVSQSPSNKVTEKGKDVELRCDPISGHTALYWYRQSLGQGLEFLIYFQGNSAPDKSGLPSDRFSAERTGGSVSTLTIQRTQQEDSAVYLCASSLLGLANTGELFFGEGSRLTVL.